Sequencing of this T cell receptor beta chain was carried out in a study of beta chain features in type 1 diabetes. Looked up from germline, CDR1 is LGHNA and CDR2 is YNFKEQ. The CDR3 totals 15 residues. J lost 2 bases, V lost 2 bases, and 5 bases had no gene match. The authors reverse transcribed all of the isolated RNA, so sequencing captured expressed TCRB transcripts. Profiling relied on immunoSEQ multiplex PCR, and the TCRdb table lists in-frame clones only, not all of them. Of around 290,000 clones in the sample, 8% were seen once. This clone showed up just a few times. V usage is TRBV4-2 and J usage is TRBJ2-7; 8 nucleotides match TRBD2. Sequencing was performed on central memory CD4+ T cells from blood. The sequence came from a woman under 30 in good health. The CDR3 sequence is CASSQSAGLAYEQYV. The CDR3 DNA follows: TGTGCCAGCAGCCAATCGGCGGGACTAGCCTACGAGCAGTACGTC.